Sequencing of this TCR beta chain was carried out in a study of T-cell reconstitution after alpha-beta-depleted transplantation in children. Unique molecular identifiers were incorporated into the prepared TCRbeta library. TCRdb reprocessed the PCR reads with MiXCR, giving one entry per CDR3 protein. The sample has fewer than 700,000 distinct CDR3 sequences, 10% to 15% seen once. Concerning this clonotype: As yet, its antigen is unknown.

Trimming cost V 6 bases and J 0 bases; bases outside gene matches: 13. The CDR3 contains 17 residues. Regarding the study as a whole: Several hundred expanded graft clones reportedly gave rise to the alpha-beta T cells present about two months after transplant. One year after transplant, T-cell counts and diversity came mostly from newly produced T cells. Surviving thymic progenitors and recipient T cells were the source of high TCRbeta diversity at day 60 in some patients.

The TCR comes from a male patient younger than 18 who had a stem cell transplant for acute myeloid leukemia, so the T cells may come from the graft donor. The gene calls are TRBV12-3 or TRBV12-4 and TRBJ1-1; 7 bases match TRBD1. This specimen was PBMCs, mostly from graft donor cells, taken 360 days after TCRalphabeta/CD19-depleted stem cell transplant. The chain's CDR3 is CASRYIYWGQMNTEAFF. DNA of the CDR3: TGTGCCAGCAGGTATATATATTGGGGACAGATGAACACTGAAGCTTTCTTT.